Below are 22 T cell receptor beta chains sequenced from a single sample in a study of cytomegalovirus exposure and HLA in healthy donors. Repertoires were generated with immunoSEQ multiplex PCR, while TCRdb's copy carries only in-frame clones and drops some. The table includes tens of thousands of clones, 88% detected once. The sample consisted of PBMCs. The source of these receptors is a woman aged 30 to 39 in good health and CMV-seronegative.

The J gene is TRBJ2-1, the V gene TRBV5-1; 15 bases are a match to TRBD2. From germline, CDR1 is SGHRS and CDR2 YFSETQ. The trim removed 4 bases at V and 1 base at J, leaving 18 bases unmatched. The CDR3 is 22 residues long. The CDR3 region is CASSRGVGGLAGGPGSYNEQFF. The CDR3 coding sequence is TGCGCCAGCAGCCGGGGGGTGGGCGGACTAGCGGGAGGGCCAGGATCCTACAATGAGCAGTTCTTC.

The chain carries TRBV28 and TRBJ2-2, with 7 nucleotides matching TRBD2. Germline CDR1 MDHEN, CDR2 SYDVKM. Trimming removed 3 bases from V and 2 bases from J; junction bases left unmatched: 9. The CDR3 totals 17 residues. Written as DNA, the CDR3 is TGTGCCAGCAGTTTTTCAACGGCTAGCGGAAACACCGGGGAGCTGTTTTTT. This gives the protein CASSFSTASGNTGELFF. Using reference TRBV28 and TRBJ2-2 for the parts outside the CDR3, the full variable domain is DVKVTQSSRYLVKRTGEKVFLECVQDMDHENMFWYRQDPGLGLRLIYFSYDVKMKEKGDIPEGYSVSREKKERFSLILESASTNQTSMYLCASSFSTASGNTGELFFGEGSRLTVL.

The chain joins TRBV10-1 to TRBJ1-5, with 8 bases matching TRBD1. Germline V lookup: CDR1 WNHNN, CDR2 SYGVQD (reference sequence). V gave up 7 bases and J gave up 5 bases; unmatched junction bases: 10. The CDR3 runs to 15 residues. CDR3: CASTRGQGSDQPQHF. The CDR3 DNA sequence: TGCGCCAGCACCAGAGGACAGGGTTCGGATCAGCCCCAGCATTTT.

This clone appeared a few times. This rearrangement joins TRBV11-1 to TRBJ2-3; 10 positions agree with TRBD2. V trimming: 4 bases; J trimming: 7 bases; junction bases outside the gene matches: 5. The CDR3 is 14 residues long. Looked up from germline, CDR1 is SGHAT and CDR2 is FQDESV (reference sequence). The CDR3 DNA reads TGTGCCAGCAGCTCTAGCGGGAGCTTGAATACGCAGTATTTT. It translates to CASSSSGSLNTQYF.

J is TRBJ1-5 and V is TRBV6-5; a weak D match, TRBD1 (6 bases). Looked up from germline, CDR1 is MNHEY and CDR2 is SVGAGI. Trimming took 2 bases from V and 0 from J, leaving 8 bases between them. The CDR3 totals 15 residues. The CDR3 nucleotides read TGTGCCAGCAGTTACGGACAGTTTAGCAATCAGCCCCAGCATTTT. Protein product: CASSYGQFSNQPQHF.

The gene calls are TRBV7-6 and TRBJ1-5, with D perhaps TRBD1 (5 bases). The CDR3 sequence is 14 residues long. The V gene lost 5 bases and the J gene lost 2 bases, with 10 bases spanning the gap. The germline gives CDR1 SGHVS, CDR2 FNYEAQ. The CDR3 is CASSPWGGNQPQHF. In DNA, the CDR3 is TGTGCCAGCAGCCCTTGGGGGGGCAATCAGCCCCAGCATTTT.

This chain links TRBV7-9 with TRBJ2-7; the match to TRBD2 covers 7 bases. V dropped 5 bases and J dropped 1; count of bases not matched to a gene: 14. The germline V gene encodes CDR1 SEHNR and CDR2 FQNEAQ (reference sequence). The CDR3 has 17 amino acids. CDR3 in DNA: TGTGCCAGCAGCCCATCCCCCGGGAGGCATTTTTCCTACGAGCAGTACTTC. It encodes CASSPSPGRHFSYEQYF. Filled out from reference TRBV7-9 and TRBJ2-7, the complete variable domain reads DTGVSQNPRHKITKRGQNVTFRCDPISEHNRLYWYRQTLGQGPEFLTYFQNEAQLEKSRLLSDRFSAERPKGSFSTLEIQRTEQGDSAMYLCASSPSPGRHFSYEQYFGPGTRLTVT.

This clone was counted once. The V and J genes are TRBV13 and TRBJ1-1, with 8 bases lining up with TRBD1. With 0 bases clipped from V and 1 base from J, the junction kept 4 bases outside the gene matches. The germline CDR1 and CDR2 sequences are PRHDT and FYEKMQ (reference sequence). The CDR3 has 16 residues. The CDR3 DNA reads as TGTGCCAGCAGCTTAGGACAGGGGGACCGGAACACTGAAGCTTTCTTT. Amino acids: CASSLGQGDRNTEAFF.

V is TRBV5-6 and J is TRBJ1-5; possible D gene TRBD1, 5 bases. V dropped 4 bases and J dropped 0 bases, with 14 bases sitting between them. Germline CDR1 reads SGHDT; CDR2 reads YYEEEE. The CDR3 covers 16 residues. CDR3 in amino acids: CASSRLNRYSNQPQHF. CDR3 DNA: TGTGCCAGCAGCCGCCTGAACAGGTATAGCAATCAGCCCCAGCATTTT.

V gene TRBV4-1 combines with J gene TRBJ1-2; tentatively, D is TRBD1 (5 bases). Trimming removed 4 bases from V and 4 bases from J, with 22 bases in between. Germline loops: CDR1 MGHRA, CDR2 YSYEKL. This CDR3 comprises 17 residues. The CDR3 sequence is CASSRVYGTPAPYGYTF. The CDR3 region has the DNA TGCGCCAGCAGCCGCGTGTACGGGACTCCTGCTCCCTATGGCTACACCTTC.

The chain employs TRBV6-1 and TRBJ2-1; 8 bases agree with TRBD1. The CDR3 is made up of 16 amino acids. Trimming removed 4 bases from V and 6 bases from J; junction bases left unmatched: 11. From germline, CDR1 is MNHNS and CDR2 SASEGT. The CDR3 coding sequence is TGTGCCAGCAGTGGGACCCAGGGGGCGATTTTCAATGAGCAGTTCTTC. Translated, it gives CASSGTQGAIFNEQFF.

The chain combines TRBV29-1 with TRBJ2-5, with TRBD1 identical over 8 bases. CDR1 is SQVTM and CDR2 is ANQGSEA in the germline V gene. CDR3 size: 13 residues. After removal of 4 bases from V and 1 base from J, the junction contained 2 bases not matched to a gene. CDR3 in DNA: TGCAGCGTTGCAGGGACAGGCCAAGAGACCCAGTACTTC. Residues: CSVAGTGQETQYF.

The table lists this clone with a count of one. The chain combines TRBV6-6 with TRBJ2-7; 9 nucleotides align to TRBD1. Trimming removed 2 bases from V and 3 bases from J; junction bases left unmatched: 8. The V gene's germline CDR1 is MNHNY and CDR2 SVGAGI (reference sequence). This CDR3 is built from 16 residues. This chain's CDR3 is CASSYPGQGKNYEQYF. CDR3 bases: TGTGCCAGCAGTTACCCGGGACAGGGAAAGAACTACGAGCAGTACTTC.

The chain combines TRBV5-1 with TRBJ2-7; 9 positions agree with TRBD2. The germline V gene encodes CDR1 SGHRS and CDR2 YFSETQ. Trimming cost V 6 bases and J 0 bases; bases outside gene matches: 4. This CDR3 has 14 amino acids. The DNA for the CDR3 is TGCGCCAGCACCTATAGCGGGAGCTCCTACGAGCAGTACTTC. Its translation: CASTYSGSSYEQYF.

J is TRBJ2-7 and V is TRBV29-1; tentative D call: TRBD2 (5 bases). The CDR3 has 14 residues. The germline V gene encodes CDR1 SQVTM and CDR2 ANQGSEA. Between the trimmed V and J ends, which lost 6 bases and 2 bases, there was a span of 17 bases. The CDR3 DNA reads as TGCAGCGTCATGAGTCTAGCCCTAACCTACGAGCAGTACTTC. Translating it yields CSVMSLALTYEQYF.

The chain couples TRBV28 to TRBJ1-5, with D possibly matching TRBD1 (6 bases). CDR3 length: 15 amino acids. Germline V gene sequence: CDR1 MDHEN, CDR2 SYDVKM. V gave up 6 bases and J gave up 6 bases, with 18 bases separating them. CDR3 region: CASRPTGFSAQPQHF. The CDR3 DNA reads as TGTGCCAGCAGACCAACAGGGTTTTCAGCTCAGCCCCAGCATTTT.

The chain employs TRBV15 and TRBJ2-5, with 7 bases matching TRBD2. The V and J ends lost 2 bases and 5 bases, in that order; junction bases with no gene match: 5. CDR3 length: 14 residues. CDR1 and CDR2 from the germline V gene are LNHNV and YYDKDF (reference sequence). The CDR3 bases are TGTGCCACCAGCAGACGGGGGGACGGGGAGACCCAGTACTTC. Amino acid sequence: CATSRRGDGETQYF.

The chain uses TRBV7-9 and TRBJ2-1, with 8 bases identical to TRBD2. J gave up 0 bases and V 5 bases, and 9 bases lay outside the gene matches. Germline loops: CDR1 SEHNR, CDR2 FQNEAQ (reference sequence). CDR3 length: 17 amino acids. CDR3 amino acids: CASSPTRLAGSYNEQFF. In nucleotides, the CDR3 is TGTGCCAGCAGCCCGACGCGTCTAGCGGGCTCCTACAATGAGCAGTTCTTC.

The rearrangement links TRBV2 to TRBJ2-7; a weak D match, TRBD2 (6 bases). Germline V gives CDR1 SNHLY, CDR2 FYNNEI. The CDR3 covers 12 residues. V lost 8 bases and J lost 6, with 14 bases in between. CDR3 protein: CASRLGLGEQYF. CDR3 sequence (DNA): TGTGCCAGCCGACTAGGATTGGGCGAGCAGTACTTC.

The chain is built from TRBV4-1 and TRBJ2-5; no definite D call. This CDR3 contains 13 residues. Germline V gene data show CDR1 as MGHRA and CDR2 as YSYEKL. V was clipped by 4 bases and J by 5 bases, with 11 bases between them. Written as DNA, the CDR3 is TGCGCCAGCAGCCTTACCACTTTGGAGACCCAGTACTTC. Encoded protein: CASSLTTLETQYF.

The chain is built from TRBV27 and TRBJ2-7, with 8 bases lining up with TRBD1. Per germline, CDR1 MNHEY and CDR2 SMNVEV (reference sequence). There are 15 residues in the CDR3. V was pared by 6 bases and J by 2 bases, with 9 bases of the junction left unmatched. In DNA, the CDR3 is TGTGCCAGCAGCTTTCCGGGACAGGCTACCTACGAGCAGTACTTC. This encodes CASSFPGQATYEQYF.

The CDR3 sequence is CAISEGLAVRRTNEKLFF. Written as DNA, the CDR3 is TGTGCCATCAGTGAAGGGTTGGCGGTCAGGAGGACTAATGAAAAACTGTTTTTT. The rearrangement joins TRBV10-3 to TRBJ1-4, with D uncertain. The germline V gene encodes CDR1 ENHRY and CDR2 SYGVKD. This CDR3 has 18 residues. Trimming shortened V by 3 bases and J by 2 bases, and 19 bases separated the two germline ends.